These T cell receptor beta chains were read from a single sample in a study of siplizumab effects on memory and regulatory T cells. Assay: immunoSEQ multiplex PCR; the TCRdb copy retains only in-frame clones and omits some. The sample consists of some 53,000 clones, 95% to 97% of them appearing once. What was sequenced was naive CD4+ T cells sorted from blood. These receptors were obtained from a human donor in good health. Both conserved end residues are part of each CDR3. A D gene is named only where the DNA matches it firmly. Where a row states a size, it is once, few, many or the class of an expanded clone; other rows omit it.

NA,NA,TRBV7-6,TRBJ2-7,CASSSDTAYEQYF,TGTGCCAGCAGCTCAGACACAGCCTACGAGCAGTACTTC
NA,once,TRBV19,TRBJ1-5,CASSMYGSNQPQHF,TGTGCCAGTAGTATGTACGGCAGCAATCAGCCCCAGCATTTT
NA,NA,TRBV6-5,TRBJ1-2,CASSRDPSYGYTF,TGTGCCAGCAGTAGGGACCCCTCCTATGGCTACACCTTC
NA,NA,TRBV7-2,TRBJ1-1,CASSLQGLNTEAFF,TGTGCCAGCAGCTTACAGGGATTGAACACTGAAGCTTTCTTT
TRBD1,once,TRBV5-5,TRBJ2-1,CASSSGTGYNEQFF,TGTGCCAGCAGCTCCGGGACAGGGTATAATGAGCAGTTCTTC
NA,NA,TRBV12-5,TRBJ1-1,CASAKAGPRNTEAFF,TGTGCTAGTGCCAAGGCGGGACCCCGGAACACTGAAGCTTTCTTT
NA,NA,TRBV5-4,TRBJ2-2,CASSSQQGPNTGELFF,TGTGCCAGCAGCTCGCAACAGGGACCGAACACCGGGGAGCTGTTTTTT
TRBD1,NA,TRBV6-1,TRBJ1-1,CASSELDRGMTEAFF,TGTGCCAGCAGTGAATTAGACAGGGGGATGACTGAAGCTTTCTTT
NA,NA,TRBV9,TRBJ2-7,CASSVTGTATSYEQYF,TGTGCCAGCAGCGTTACCGGGACCGCGACCTCCTACGAGCAGTACTTC
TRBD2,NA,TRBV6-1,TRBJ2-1,CASSEVTSGTHEQFF,TGTGCCAGCAGTGAAGTTACTAGCGGGACCCATGAGCAGTTCTTC
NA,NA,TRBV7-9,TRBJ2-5,CASSLLQETQYF,TGTGCCAGCAGCTTACTCCAAGAGACCCAGTACTTC